These T cell receptor beta chains were read from a single sample in a study of cytomegalovirus exposure and HLA in healthy donors. Clones were read by immunoSEQ multiplex PCR, and TCRdb kept only the in-frame ones, dropping some. The sample records about 200,000 clones, over 65% being singletons. Sequences were obtained from PBMCs. The receptors shown here come from a woman younger than 35 in good health and CMV-seronegative. Both conserved end residues are part of each CDR3. D genes are given only for firm matches. Only part of the rows carry a size: once, few, many, or a class if the clone is expanded.

-	-	TRBJ2-1	TRBV27	TGTGCCAGCAGTTTCGGTAGGTCCTACAATGAGCAGTTCTTC	CASSFGRSYNEQFF
-	-	TRBJ2-5	TRBV30	TGTGCCTGGAGTGGATTCCAGGGGGGCGGAACAGAGACCCAGTACTTC	CAWSGFQGGGTETQYF
-	-	TRBJ2-5	TRBV5-1	TGCGCCAGCAGCTTGGCCGGGGCGCACGGGGAGACCCAGTACTTC	CASSLAGAHGETQYF
-	TRBD2	TRBJ2-1	TRBV11-2	TGTGCCAGCAGCTTAATAGCTAGCGGGGGAGCCTACAATGAGCAGTTCTTC	CASSLIASGGAYNEQFF
-	-	TRBJ1-4	TRBV18	TGTGCCAGCTCCGCCGGGCCTAATGAAAAACTGTTTTTT	CASSAGPNEKLFF
-	-	TRBJ2-7	TRBV23-1	TGCGCCAGCACCCCCTTTGGCCTCTACGAGCAGTACTTC	CASTPFGLYEQYF
-	TRBD1	TRBJ1-2	TRBV9	TGTGCCAGCAGCGTCGAGCAACAGGGGGCTGCTGGCTACACCTTC	CASSVEQQGAAGYTF
-	-	TRBJ1-2	TRBV6-6	TGTGCCAGCATGGGAGGTGACTATGGCTACACCTTC	CASMGGDYGYTF
-	-	TRBJ2-7	TRBV10-3	TGTGCCATCAGTGAGATTCAGGGATACGAGCAGTACTTC	CAISEIQGYEQYF
-	TRBD2	TRBJ2-2	TRBV9	TGTGCCAGCAGCCCCTTAGCGGGAGGCGCCTCCCGGGAGCTGTTTTTT	CASSPLAGGASRELFF
few	-	TRBJ2-1	TRBV29-1	TGCAGCGTTGTCGGTAGCGGTGGGAATGAGCAGTTCTTC	CSVVGSGGNEQFF
-	-	TRBJ2-7	TRBV2	TGTGCCAGCAGGGACCGGGTGGGTTACGAGCAGTACTTC	CASRDRVGYEQYF
-	TRBD2	TRBJ2-5	TRBV18	TGTGCCAGCTCACCGGGACTAGCGGGGAAAGAGACCCAGTACTTC	CASSPGLAGKETQYF
-	TRBD1	TRBJ1-4	TRBV6-5	TGTGCCAGCAGATCTGGACAGGGCGTTAATGAAAAACTGTTTTTT	CASRSGQGVNEKLFF
-	-	TRBJ2-6	TRBV27	TGTGCCACCTCGAGTTTGGGGGCTGGGGCCAACGTCCTGACTTTC	CATSSLGAGANVLTF
few	-	TRBJ2-2	TRBV28	TGTGCCAGCACCAGGGAGACCGGGGAGCTGTTTTTT	CASTRETGELFF
-	-	TRBJ1-2	TRBV20-1	TGCAGTGCTGGGGGGGATTCTGGCTACACCTTC	CSAGGDSGYTF
-	-	TRBJ1-2	TRBV30	TGTGCCTGGACAGGGGTACACTATGGCTACACCTTC	CAWTGVHYGYTF
-	TRBD1	TRBJ2-7	TRBV5-4	TGTGCCAGCAGCCTAGGGGGCCAGACCTACGAGCAGTACTTC	CASSLGGQTYEQYF
few	TRBD1	TRBJ1-1	TRBV18	TGTGCCAGTGGGACAGAGATGAACACTGAAGCTTTCTTT	CASGTEMNTEAFF
-	TRBD2	TRBJ2-1	TRBV7-6	TGTGCCAGCAGCTTAGGGGGGGGACTAGCGGGATATAATGAGCAGTTCTTC	CASSLGGGLAGYNEQFF
-	-	TRBJ1-4	TRBV10-3	TGTGCCATACGAGCGTTGGACACAGATAATGAAAAACTGTTTTTT	CAIRALDTDNEKLFF
once	-	TRBJ2-7	TRBV2	TGTGCCAGCAGTGACCAGGGGAGCTCCTACGAGCAGTACTTC	CASSDQGSSYEQYF
-	-	TRBJ2-2	TRBV2	TGTGCCAGCAGAAGGGGAACCGGGGAGCTGTTTTTT	CASRRGTGELFF
-	TRBD1	TRBJ1-1	TRBV19	TGTGCCAGTAGTCCCCGGGCAGACAGGGGTCCTGAAGCTTTCTTT	CASSPRADRGPEAFF
-	-	TRBJ2-7	TRBV5-4	TGTGCCAGCAGCGGAGGGACCTCACTATCCTACGAGCAGTACTTC	CASSGGTSLSYEQYF
-	TRBD2	TRBJ2-7	TRBV4-1	TGCGCCAGCAGCCAAGCACCGTTTACGACTAGCGCCTCCTACGAGCAGTACTTC	CASSQAPFTTSASYEQYF